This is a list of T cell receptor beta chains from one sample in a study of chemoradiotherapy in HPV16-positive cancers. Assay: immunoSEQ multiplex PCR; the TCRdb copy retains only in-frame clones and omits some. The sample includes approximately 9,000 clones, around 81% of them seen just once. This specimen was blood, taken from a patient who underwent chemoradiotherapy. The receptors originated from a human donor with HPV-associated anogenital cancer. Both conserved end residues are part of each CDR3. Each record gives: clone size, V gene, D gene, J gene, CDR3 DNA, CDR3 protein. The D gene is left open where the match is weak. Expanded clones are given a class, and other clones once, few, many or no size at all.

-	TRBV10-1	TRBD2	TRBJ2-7	TGCGCCAGCAGTGATTTTAGCGGGGGGTCCTACGAGCAGTACTTC	CASSDFSGGSYEQYF
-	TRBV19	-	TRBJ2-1	TGTGCCAGTAGTAGAACAAAGGGGGGGAACAATGAGCAGTTCTTC	CASSRTKGGNNEQFF
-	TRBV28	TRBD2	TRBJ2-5	TGTGCCAGCGGTCTAGCGGGGTCAACCCAGGGGACCCAGTACTTC	CASGLAGSTQGTQYF
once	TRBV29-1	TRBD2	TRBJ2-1	TGCAGCGTGTACAGCGGGGTGACCTACAATGAGCAGTTCTTC	CSVYSGVTYNEQFF
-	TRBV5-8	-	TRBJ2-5	TGTGCCAGCAGCTTCGCCAGATTGGAGACCCAGTACTTC	CASSFARLETQYF
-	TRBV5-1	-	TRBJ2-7	TGCGCCAGCAGCTTGCAGCCAGGGAGCTCCTACGAGCAGTACTTC	CASSLQPGSSYEQYF
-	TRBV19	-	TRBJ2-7	TGTGCCAGTAGTATAGATTTAAGTTTCGCCTACGAGCAGTACTTC	CASSIDLSFAYEQYF
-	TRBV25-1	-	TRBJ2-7	TGTGCCAGCAGTGGAGGGACGGAGCTGGGGGAGCAGTACTTC	CASSGGTELGEQYF
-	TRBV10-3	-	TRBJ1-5	TGTGCCATCAGTGAGCTCACCTCCCCCCTATGGGCCCAGCATTTT	CAISELTSPLWAQHF
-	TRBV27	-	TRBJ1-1	TGTGCCAGCAGTTTATGGGGAGAGAACACTGAAGCTTTCTTT	CASSLWGENTEAFF
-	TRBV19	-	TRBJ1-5	TGTGCCAGTAGTATAACAGGGAATCAGCCCCAGCATTTT	CASSITGNQPQHF
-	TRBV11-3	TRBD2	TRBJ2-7	TGTGCCAGCAGCCGCGGGGGGGGTACCTACGAGCAGTACTTC	CASSRGGGTYEQYF
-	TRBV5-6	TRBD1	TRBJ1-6	TGTGCCAGCAGCTTGGGACAGGGCAAGAATTCACCCCTCCACTTT	CASSLGQGKNSPLHF
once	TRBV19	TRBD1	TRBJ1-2	TGTGCCAGTAGTTGGGCAGGGGGTGGCTACACCTTC	CASSWAGGGYTF
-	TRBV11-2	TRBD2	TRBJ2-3	TGTGCCAGCAGCTTGCTAGCGGGGGGACCGTTAGATACGCAGTATTTT	CASSLLAGGPLDTQYF
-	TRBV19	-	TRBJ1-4	TGTGCCAGTACCCATATCCGGGACACTACAACTAATGAAAAACTGTTTTTT	CASTHIRDTTTNEKLFF
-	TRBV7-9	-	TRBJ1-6	TGTGCCAGCAGCCACCCCGCAGCTGGTTCACCCCTCCACTTT	CASSHPAAGSPLHF
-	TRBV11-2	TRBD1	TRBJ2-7	TGTGCCAGCAGCTCAGACGAAGACAGGGGCGGGTACTACGAGCAGTACTTC	CASSSDEDRGGYYEQYF
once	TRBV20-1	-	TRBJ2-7	TGCAGTGCTAGAGATCTGAGGGGGCAGTACTTC	CSARDLRGQYF
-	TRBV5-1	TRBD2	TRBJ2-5	TGCGCCAGCAGCTCGGGACTATTACAAGAGACCCAGTACTTC	CASSSGLLQETQYF
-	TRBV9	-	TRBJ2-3	TGTGCCAGCAGCGGCCGGGACGAGGGGTTGGCAGATACGCAGTATTTT	CASSGRDEGLADTQYF
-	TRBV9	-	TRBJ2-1	TGTGCCAGCAGCGTAGGGGAGCGGGCGATGTACAATGAGCAGTTCTTC	CASSVGERAMYNEQFF
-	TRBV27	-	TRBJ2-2	TGTGCCAGCAGTTGGGCTTTGAACACCGGGGAGCTGTTTTTT	CASSWALNTGELFF
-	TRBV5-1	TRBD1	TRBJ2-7	TGCGCCAGCAGCTTGGAGAGGACAGGGACCTACGAGCAGTACTTC	CASSLERTGTYEQYF
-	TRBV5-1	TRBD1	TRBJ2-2	TGCGCCAGCAGCTCTAATACAGGGGGAGATACCGGGGAGCTGTTTTTT	CASSSNTGGDTGELFF
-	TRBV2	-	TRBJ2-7	TGTGCCAGCAGGGACCGGGTGGGGGGTCTCCACGAGCAGTACTTC	CASRDRVGGLHEQYF
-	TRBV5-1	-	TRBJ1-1	TGCGCCAGCAGCTTGTCAGGACAGTTGAACACTGAAGCTTTCTTT	CASSLSGQLNTEAFF
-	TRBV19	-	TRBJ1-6	TGTGCCAGTAGTATCCAGACAGGAAACTCGGATTCACCCCTCCACTTT	CASSIQTGNSDSPLHF
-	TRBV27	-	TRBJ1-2	TGTGCCAGCAGTTTAGGGGGCAGGGGATATGGCTACACCTTC	CASSLGGRGYGYTF
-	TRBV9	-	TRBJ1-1	TGTGCCAGCAGCGTAGCAGGAGGGATTGAAGCTTTCTTT	CASSVAGGIEAFF
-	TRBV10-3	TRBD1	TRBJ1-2	TGTGCCATCAGTGAGTCTAGGACAGGGGGCGATGGCTACACCTTC	CAISESRTGGDGYTF
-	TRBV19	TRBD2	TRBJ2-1	TGTGCCAGTAGTAGCCCGGGACTAGCGGACTACAATGAGCAGTTCTTC	CASSSPGLADYNEQFF
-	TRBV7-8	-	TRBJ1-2	TGTGCCAGCAGCTTAGGCAGGTGGGGTTCTAACTATGGCTACACCTTC	CASSLGRWGSNYGYTF
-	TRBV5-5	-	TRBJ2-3	TGTGCCAGCGGCATAGGCACAGATACGCAGTATTTT	CASGIGTDTQYF
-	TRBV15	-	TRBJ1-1	TGTGCCACCAGCGCGCCTAAGGGAGCTTTCTTT	CATSAPKGAFF
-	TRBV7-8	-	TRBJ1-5	TGTGCCAGCAGCTTAAGTTTCCAGCCCCAGCATTTT	CASSLSFQPQHF
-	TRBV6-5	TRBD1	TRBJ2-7	TGTGCCAGCACCCTTTCCGGGACAGAGCCTTACGAGCAGTACTTC	CASTLSGTEPYEQYF
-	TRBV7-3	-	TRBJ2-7	TGTGCCAGCAGCTTAAGTCCCGCCTACGAGCAGTACTTC	CASSLSPAYEQYF
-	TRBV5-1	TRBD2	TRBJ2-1	TGCGCCAGTTTTGAACCGGGACTAGCGGACAATGAGCAGTTCTTC	CASFEPGLADNEQFF
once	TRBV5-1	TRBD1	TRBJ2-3	TGCGCCAGCAGCGTAGTGGGGACAGACACAGATACGCAGTATTTT	CASSVVGTDTDTQYF
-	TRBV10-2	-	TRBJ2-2	TGCGCCAGCAGTGCCTACGGGTCCGGGGAGCTGTTTTTT	CASSAYGSGELFF
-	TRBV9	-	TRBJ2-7	TGTGCCAGCAGCCTGACAGATACCTACGAGCAGTACTTC	CASSLTDTYEQYF
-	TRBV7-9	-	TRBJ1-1	TGTGCCAGCAGCTTAGTACAGCGTGAAGCTTTCTTT	CASSLVQREAFF
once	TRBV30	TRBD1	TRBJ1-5	TGTGCCTGGAGGGGACAGGGCAATCAGCCCCAGCATTTT	CAWRGQGNQPQHF
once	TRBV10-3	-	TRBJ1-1	TGTGCCATCAGTGTCCGCGCGAACACTGAAGCTTTCTTT	CAISVRANTEAFF
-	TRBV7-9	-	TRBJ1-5	TGTGCCAGCAGCTTCGGCACCAGCAATCAGCCCCAGCATTTT	CASSFGTSNQPQHF
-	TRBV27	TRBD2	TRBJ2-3	TGTGCCAGCAGTATCACGACTAGCGGGGGGGCAGATACGCAGTATTTT	CASSITTSGGADTQYF
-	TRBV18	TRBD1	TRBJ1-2	TGTGCCAGCTCACCACCGGGACAGGGATCTGGCTACACCTTC	CASSPPGQGSGYTF
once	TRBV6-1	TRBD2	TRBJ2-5	TGTGCCAGCAGGACCGGGGGGGTAGAGACCCAGTACTTC	CASRTGGVETQYF
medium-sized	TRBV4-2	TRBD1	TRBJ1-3	TGTGCCAGCAGCTCACAGACAGGGATCCCTTTAAACACCATATATTTT	CASSSQTGIPLNTIYF
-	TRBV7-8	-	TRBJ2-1	TGTGCCAGCAGCTTGGTGCGGGGTCACAATGAGCAGTTCTTC	CASSLVRGHNEQFF
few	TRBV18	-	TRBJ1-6	TGTGCCAGCTCACACGAGAGTACGGGGAATTCACCCCTCCACTTT	CASSHESTGNSPLHF
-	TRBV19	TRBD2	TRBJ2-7	TGTGCCAGCACCCTCACTGGCGGGGGCTCCTACGAGCAGTACTTC	CASTLTGGGSYEQYF
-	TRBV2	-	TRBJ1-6	TGTGCCAGCAGCCCGATCCAGACAGGCCTTAATTCACCCCTCCACTTT	CASSPIQTGLNSPLHF
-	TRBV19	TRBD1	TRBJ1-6	TGTGCCAGTAGTATAGAGCCGACAGGGGGCAATTCACCCCTCCACTTT	CASSIEPTGGNSPLHF